This TCR beta chain was sequenced during a study of cytomegalovirus exposure and HLA in healthy donors. Germline values: CDR1 LNHDA, CDR2 SQIVND (reference sequence). This CDR3 region has 14 residues. V lost 8 bases to trimming and J lost 4 bases; unmatched junction nucleotides: 5. PCR used 60 Vbeta primers and 13 Jbeta primers. Produced via immunoSEQ multiplex PCR; TCRdb's table is partial and in-frame only. This listing includes roughly 55,000 clones. Sequencing was carried out using PBMCs. This sequence was found in a man between 50 and 59 years old in good health and CMV-seropositive. The V gene is TRBV19, the J gene TRBJ2-2, with 9 positions matching TRBD1. The CDR3: CASRTGAFTGELFF. The DNA of the CDR3 is TGTGCCAGTCGGACAGGGGCCTTCACCGGGGAGCTGTTTTTT.